What follows are 30 T cell receptor beta chains derived from one specimen sequenced in a study of T cell responses to AZD1222 COVID-19 vaccine. The protocol was immunoSEQ multiplex PCR, while the TCRdb copy is restricted to in-frame clones and leaves out a portion. The data show roughly 120,000 clones, with around 85% seen just once and roughly 4.5% held by the top ten. The input for sequencing was peripheral blood, taken on day 0 of AZD1222 vaccination. The origin of the receptors is an adult in good health.

This rearrangement joins TRBV7-9 to TRBJ1-1, with D uncertain. Trimming left V 6 bases short and J 7 bases short, with 12 bases between. CDR1 and CDR2 (germline): SEHNR, FQNEAQ (reference sequence). This CDR3 contains 12 residues. CDR3 sequence reads: CASRPGNGEAFF. The CDR3 region has the DNA TGTGCCAGCAGACCCGGGAATGGTGAAGCTTTCTTT.

Only a few counts were recorded for this clone. The chain recombines TRBV3-1 (or the pseudogene TRBV3-2) with TRBJ2-2; D ambiguous. Trimming took off 8 bases at V and 1 base at J, with 11 bases between the two ends. The CDR3 loop spans 14 amino acids. The V gene's germline CDR1 is LGHDT and CDR2 YNNKEL (reference sequence). The CDR3 DNA is TGTGCCAGCTCCGGGCTCCTGAACACCGGGGAGCTGTTTTTT. Amino acid sequence: CASSGLLNTGELFF.

The chain has TRBV30 and TRBJ2-2; D ambiguous. Germline loops: CDR1 GTSNPN, CDR2 SVGIG (reference sequence). CDR3 length equals 15 residues. The V and J ends lost 2 bases and 4 bases respectively, with 14 bases between them. In nucleotides, the CDR3 is TGTGCCTGGAGTAGTGCGAGCATAATCACCGGGGAGCTGTTTTTT. As protein: CAWSSASIITGELFF.

This clone was found a few times. The V gene is TRBV28, the J gene TRBJ1-2, with D unresolved. The CDR3 spans 14 residues. Trimming stripped 5 bases from V and 8 bases from J, with 18 bases between. The V gene's germline CDR1 is MDHEN and CDR2 SYDVKM. CDR3 sequence: CASSARAGIEGYTF. Here the CDR3 DNA reads TGTGCCAGCAGTGCTCGGGCGGGCATCGAGGGCTACACCTTC.

The rearrangement uses TRBV11-3 and TRBJ2-3, with D maybe TRBD2 (5 bases). The CDR3 sequence is 14 residues long. Germline CDR1 is SGHNT and CDR2 is YENEEA. V was pared by 1 base and J by 0 bases, with 5 bases between. The CDR3 sequence: CASSLGGSTDTQYF. CDR3 sequence (DNA): TGTGCCAGCAGCTTAGGCGGGAGCACAGATACGCAGTATTTT.

This clone was seen only a few times. This chain joins TRBV7-2 and TRBJ1-1, with TRBD1 matching over 7 bases. This CDR3 contains 14 residues. Trimming at V came to 0 bases and at J to 5 bases, leaving 3 bases not matched to a gene. The germline V gene encodes CDR1 SGHTA and CDR2 FQGNSA. The CDR3 coding sequence is TGTGCCAGCAGCTTAGCGCCAGGGGGAACTGAAGCTTTCTTT. Protein product: CASSLAPGGTEAFF.

The gene calls are TRBV6-5 and TRBJ1-2; D is uncertain. The CDR3 extends over 13 amino acids. V was trimmed by 6 bases and J by 1 base, leaving 9 bases between them. Germline V lookup: CDR1 MNHEY, CDR2 SVGAGI. CDR3 loop: CASRDVSNYGYTF. DNA of the CDR3: TGTGCCAGCAGGGACGTTAGTAACTATGGCTACACCTTC.

The CDR3 here is CATSERTVPSGANVLTF. CDR3 nucleotide sequence: TGTGCCACCAGTGAAAGGACAGTCCCCTCTGGGGCCAACGTCCTGACTTTC. J is TRBJ2-6 and V is TRBV24-1; perhaps TRBD1 as D (6 bases). V was trimmed by 4 bases and J by 0 bases, leaving 12 bases between them. The CDR3 totals 17 residues. From germline, CDR1 is KGHDR and CDR2 SFDVKD.

V is TRBV10-3 and J is TRBJ1-1; 7 bases agree with TRBD1. CDR3 size: 14 residues. Trimming took 6 bases from V and 5 from J; bases not matched to a gene: 9. Germline loops: CDR1 ENHRY, CDR2 SYGVKD. The DNA for the CDR3 is TGTGCCATCAGGGACAGGCCCGGTGGGACTGAAGCTTTCTTT. Translating it yields CAIRDRPGGTEAFF.

The gene calls are TRBV4-1 and TRBJ2-2; D ambiguous. V was pared by 2 bases and J by 0 bases, with 22 bases between. Germline V gene data show CDR1 as MGHRA and CDR2 as YSYEKL. The CDR3 runs to 20 residues. The CDR3 loop reads CASSQPPLGYAQTNTGELFF. The DNA for the CDR3 is TGCGCCAGCAGCCAACCCCCCCTAGGGTACGCCCAGACGAACACCGGGGAGCTGTTTTTT.

This clone has only a few counts. The chain couples TRBV6-5 to TRBJ2-3; D unresolved. Per the germline V gene, CDR1 is MNHEY and CDR2 is SVGAGI. Trimming shortened V by 6 bases and J by 3 bases, and 4 bases separated the two germline ends. CDR3 length equals 11 residues. The CDR3 sequence is CASRVTDTQYF. In DNA form, the CDR3 reads TGTGCCAGCAGGGTAACAGATACGCAGTATTTT.

This clone was detected only a few times. The chain combines TRBV30 with TRBJ1-5; 11 nucleotides match TRBD1. Germline V lookup: CDR1 GTSNPN, CDR2 SVGIG (reference sequence). V lost 2 bases to trimming and J lost 9 bases; unmatched junction nucleotides: 6. CDR3 length: 14 residues. The CDR3 bases are TGTGCCTGGAGTCGGGACAGGGGGGGCCGGCCCCAGCATTTT. Translated, it gives CAWSRDRGGRPQHF.

The CDR3 reads CASSTGQPSYEQYF. As DNA, the CDR3 is TGCGCCAGCAGCACGGGACAGCCTTCCTACGAGCAGTACTTC. The chain combines TRBV5-1 with TRBJ2-7; 7 nucleotides agree with TRBD1. V lost 4 bases, J lost 1 base, and 5 bases stayed unmatched. The CDR3 is 14 residues long. CDR1 and CDR2 (germline): SGHRS, YFSETQ.

This clone was seen only once. The rearrangement uses TRBV28 and TRBJ1-3; 7 positions match TRBD1. V lost 7 bases and J lost 1; bases outside the gene matches: 13. The CDR3 runs 17 residues. CDR1 and CDR2 from the germline V gene are MDHEN and SYDVKM. Here the CDR3 DNA reads TGTGCCAGCACTTACGCCCTACAGGGGAGTTCTGGAAACACCATATATTTT. This sequence encodes CASTYALQGSSGNTIYF.

This clone was recorded a few times. The identical CDR3 is also encoded by other nucleotide sequences in the sample. The V call is TRBV11-2, the J call TRBJ1-2; D is uncertain. From germline, CDR1 is SGHAT and CDR2 FQNNGV. V lost 1 base, J lost 5 bases, and 5 bases lay in between. This CDR3 is 12 amino acids long. In nucleotides, the CDR3 is TGTGCCAGCAGCTTAGGCAATTATGGCTACACCTTC. It specifies CASSLGNYGYTF.

The V gene is TRBV11-2, the J gene TRBJ2-1; no reliable D call. V was clipped by 0 bases and J by 10 bases, with 7 bases between them. This CDR3 spans 12 amino acids. CDR1 SGHAT and CDR2 FQNNGV come from the germline V gene. The DNA of the CDR3 is TGTGCCAGCAGCTTAGACAATAGAGAGCAGTTCTTC. This encodes CASSLDNREQFF.

The gene calls are TRBV12-5 and TRBJ1-2; D uncertain. The V end was cut by 1 base, the J end by 8 bases, with 8 bases between. Germline-derived CDR1 and CDR2 are LGHNT and FRNRAP. CDR3 length: 12 amino acids. The CDR3: CASGLELGGYTF. The CDR3 region has the DNA TGTGCTAGTGGTTTGGAGCTCGGCGGCTACACCTTC. The complete variable domain, with remaining parts taken from reference TRBV12-5 and TRBJ1-2, reads DARVTQTPRHKVTEMGQEVTMRCQPILGHNTVFWYRQTMMQGLELLAYFRNRAPLDDSGMPKDRFSAEMPDATLATLKIQPSEPRDSAVYFCASGLELGGYTFGSGTRLTVV.

V is TRBV18 and J is TRBJ2-1; D remains ambiguous. Trimming took off 0 bases at V and 2 bases at J, with 8 bases between the two ends. Germline V gives CDR1 KGHSH, CDR2 LQKENI. The CDR3 runs 15 residues. The CDR3 sequence: CASSPPAGAYNEQFF. CDR3 sequence (DNA): TGTGCCAGCTCACCACCGGCAGGAGCCTACAATGAGCAGTTCTTC. The full variable domain, completed using reference TRBV18 and TRBJ2-1, is NAGVMQNPRHLVRRRGQEARLRCSPMKGHSHVYWYRQLPEEGLKFMVYLQKENIIDESGMPKERFSAEFPKEGPSILRIQQVVRGDSAAYFCASSPPAGAYNEQFFGPGTRLTVL.

This rearrangement joins TRBV5-4 to TRBJ2-7; D is ambiguous. This CDR3 has 15 amino acids. CDR1 SGHNT and CDR2 YYREEE come from the germline V gene (reference sequence). V was shortened by 2 bases and J by 2 bases, with 14 bases between the two germline ends. The CDR3 DNA reads TGTGCCAGCAGCTTAGGGTTGGTCGGTGCCTACGAGCAGTACTTC. It translates to CASSLGLVGAYEQYF. Combining the CDR3 with reference TRBV5-4 and TRBJ2-7 gives the whole variable domain ETGVTQSPTHLIKTRGQQVTLRCSSQSGHNTVSWYQQALGQGPQFIFQYYREEENGRGNFPPRFSGLQFPNYSSELNVNALELDDSALYLCASSLGLVGAYEQYFGPGTRLTVT.

The chain combines TRBV28 with TRBJ1-5; D is unresolved. V was trimmed by 5 bases and J by 1 base, leaving 15 bases between them. The CDR3 is made up of 16 amino acids. The germline CDR1 and CDR2 sequences are MDHEN and SYDVKM. The CDR3 region is CASSPSPNGSNQPQHF. The DNA for the CDR3 is TGTGCCAGCAGTCCGTCCCCTAACGGGAGCAATCAGCCCCAGCATTTT.

Details on this clone: Just one base apart from a much larger clone, this may be a read error. The V and J genes are TRBV7-9 and TRBJ1-1; D gene uncertain. The CDR3 has 13 residues. V was trimmed by 2 bases and J by 3 bases, leaving 7 bases between them. Germline V gene lookup returns CDR1 SEHNR and CDR2 FQNEAQ (reference sequence). Written as DNA, the CDR3 is TGTGCCAGCAGCTTAACCCAGGACACTGAAGCTTTCTTT. Residues: CASSLTQDTEAFF.

This chain links TRBV9 with TRBJ2-7; D might be TRBD2 (6 bases). This CDR3 spans 16 amino acids. Germline CDR1 SGDLS, CDR2 YYNGEE. Trimming removed 0 bases from V and 3 bases from J, with 16 bases in between. CDR3 loop: CASSVAMGRGIYEQYF. CDR3 in DNA: TGTGCCAGCAGCGTAGCTATGGGGCGGGGAATCTACGAGCAGTACTTC.

The V call is TRBV11-2, the J call TRBJ2-7; D is undetermined. This CDR3 spans 13 amino acids. In germline, CDR1 is SGHAT, CDR2 FQNNGV. Trimming took off 1 base at V and 2 bases at J, with 6 bases between the two ends. DNA for the CDR3: TGTGCCAGCAGCTTAGGGCCCGCCTACGAGCAGTACTTC. This gives the protein CASSLGPAYEQYF.

The genes are TRBV24-1 and TRBJ1-3; TRBD1 is a possible D gene (5 bases). This CDR3 region has 15 residues. CDR1 is KGHDR and CDR2 is SFDVKD in the germline V gene. The V and J ends lost 1 base and 5 bases respectively, with 11 bases between them. The CDR3 sequence is CATSDFPRARNTIYF. In DNA, the CDR3 is TGTGCCACCAGTGATTTTCCCAGGGCTCGAAACACCATATATTTT.

The CDR3: CASSFGQRTEAFF. Here the CDR3 DNA reads TGTGCCAGCAGCTTTGGCCAGCGGACTGAAGCTTTCTTT. The rearrangement links TRBV7-2 to TRBJ1-1; unclear D gene. CDR1 is SGHTA, CDR2 FQGNSA, per germline. Trimming took off 3 bases at V and 5 bases at J, with 10 bases between the two ends. The CDR3 is 13 amino acids.

This clone is a singleton in its sample. The chain carries TRBV19 and TRBJ1-4; TRBD1 matches at 8 bases. The CDR3 runs 14 residues. Losses at the gene ends were 5 bases for V and 8 bases for J; bases not matched to a gene: 7. In germline, CDR1 is LNHDA, CDR2 SQIVND (reference sequence). The CDR3 sequence: CASSLGQGGEKLFF. The CDR3 region has the DNA TGTGCCAGTAGTCTCGGACAGGGTGGAGAAAAACTGTTTTTT.

The chain couples TRBV15 to TRBJ1-4, with unresolved D. Germline CDR1 reads LNHNV; CDR2 reads YYDKDF (reference sequence). This CDR3 contains 18 residues. The ends were cut back, 0 bases at V and 8 bases at J, with 22 bases in the middle. The CDR3 is CATSRDPAKNFLGEKLFF. CDR3 DNA: TGTGCCACCAGCAGAGATCCTGCAAAAAACTTCCTTGGAGAAAAACTGTTTTTT.

V and J are TRBV28 and TRBJ1-4; no clear D. V lost 4 bases, J lost 0 bases, and 9 bases lay in between. The CDR3 spans 15 residues. Germline values: CDR1 MDHEN, CDR2 SYDVKM. Here the CDR3 reads CASSSSPATNEKLFF. The CDR3 coding sequence is TGTGCCAGCAGTTCCAGCCCCGCAACTAATGAAAAACTGTTTTTT.

The chain carries TRBV3-1 (or the pseudogene TRBV3-2) and TRBJ2-1; 8 nucleotides match TRBD2. With V trimmed by 1 base and J by 14 bases, 4 bases remained unmatched. The germline V gene has CDR1 LGHDT and CDR2 YNNKEL (reference sequence). The CDR3 runs to 12 residues. CDR3 coding DNA: TGTGCCAGCAGCCAAGTGGCGGGGGGCAAGTTCTTC. Protein sequence: CASSQVAGGKFF.

This clone was detected once. In the same sample, other DNA sequences code for this CDR3. The V and J genes are TRBV15 and TRBJ1-1, with TRBD1 identical over 7 bases. V was pared by 1 base and J by 0 bases, with 11 bases of the junction left unmatched. The CDR3 spans 18 residues. Germline CDR1 reads LNHNV; CDR2 reads YYDKDF (reference sequence). The CDR3 here is CATSRAKQNRGLNTEAFF. DNA of the CDR3: TGTGCCACCAGCAGAGCTAAACAAAACAGGGGCCTGAACACTGAAGCTTTCTTT.